This T cell receptor (beta chain) was observed in a study of T cell repertoires in cytomegalovirus infection. Study details: Well-studied HLA-B-restricted CMV epitopes were used in the study alongside recently identified HLA-C-restricted ones. Public TCR beta signatures were indicative of both CMV infection and a matching HLA type. General study findings and limits: CMV carriers with the relevant HLA were identified by cumulative public TCR beta family frequency. There were HLA-C-restricted CMV-specific TCR beta clonotypes dominating the ex vivo response.

Germline assignment: CDR1 MNHEY and CDR2 SVGEGT. The CDR3 is 12 amino acids. Trimming removed 7 bases at V and 0 bases at J, with 7 bases between. Turning to this clonotype: Its antigen is unknown.

TCRdb recomputed calls from the reads with MiXCR, one row per CDR3 protein. This table holds around 750,000 distinct CDR3 sequences, about 30% found once. The sequence came from a human donor in good health (CMV status not recorded). Some clones in this sample may be carry-over from other donors' samples. Source: cultured CD8+ T cells from PBMCs, taken from culture after CMV antigen stimulation. The chain links TRBV6-2 or TRBV6-3 to TRBJ2-7; D remains ambiguous. The CDR3 here is CASTDVSYEQYF. The CDR3 coding sequence is TGTGCCAGCACGGATGTCTCCTACGAGCAGTACTTC.